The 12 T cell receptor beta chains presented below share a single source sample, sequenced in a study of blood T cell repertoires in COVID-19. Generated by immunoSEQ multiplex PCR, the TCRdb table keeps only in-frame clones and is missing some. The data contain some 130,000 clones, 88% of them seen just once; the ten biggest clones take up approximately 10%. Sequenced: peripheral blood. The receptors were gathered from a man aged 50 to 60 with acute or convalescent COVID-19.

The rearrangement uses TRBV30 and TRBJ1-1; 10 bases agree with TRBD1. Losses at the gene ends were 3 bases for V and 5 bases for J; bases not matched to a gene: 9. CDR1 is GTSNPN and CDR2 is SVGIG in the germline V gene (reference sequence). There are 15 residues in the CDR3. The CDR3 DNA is TGTGCCTGGAGGGGCCGGGACAGGGGACCAACTGAAGCTTTCTTT. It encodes CAWRGRDRGPTEAFF.

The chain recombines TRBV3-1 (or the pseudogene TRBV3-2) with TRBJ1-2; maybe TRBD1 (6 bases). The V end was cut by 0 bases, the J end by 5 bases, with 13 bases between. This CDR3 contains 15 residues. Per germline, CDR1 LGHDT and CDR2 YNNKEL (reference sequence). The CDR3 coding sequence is TGTGCCAGCAGCCAAGATACAGGGCAGGGATATGGCTACACCTTC. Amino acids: CASSQDTGQGYGYTF.

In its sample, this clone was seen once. In DNA, the CDR3 is TGTGCCTGGAGGGCGTCTTGGCGGGGATACAATGAGCAGTTCTTC. It yields the protein CAWRASWRGYNEQFF. The chain uses TRBV30 and TRBJ2-1, with a weak D call TRBD2 (6 bases). V was pared by 3 bases and J by 4 bases, with 16 bases between. This CDR3 is built from 15 residues. Germline loops: CDR1 GTSNPN, CDR2 SVGIG (reference sequence).

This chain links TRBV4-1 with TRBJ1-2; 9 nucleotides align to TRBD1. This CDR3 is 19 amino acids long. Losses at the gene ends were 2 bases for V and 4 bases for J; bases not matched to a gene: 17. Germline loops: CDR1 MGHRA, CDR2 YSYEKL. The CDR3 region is CASSQPTGTGRNRGYGYTF. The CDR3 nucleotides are TGCGCCAGCAGCCAACCTACCGGGACAGGGCGAAATCGGGGCTATGGCTACACCTTC.

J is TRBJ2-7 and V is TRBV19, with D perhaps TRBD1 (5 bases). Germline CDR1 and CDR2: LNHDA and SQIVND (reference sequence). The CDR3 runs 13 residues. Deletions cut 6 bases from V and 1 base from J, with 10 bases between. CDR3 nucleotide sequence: TGTGCCAGTAGGATCCAGGGATCCTACGAGCAGTACTTC. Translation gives CASRIQGSYEQYF.

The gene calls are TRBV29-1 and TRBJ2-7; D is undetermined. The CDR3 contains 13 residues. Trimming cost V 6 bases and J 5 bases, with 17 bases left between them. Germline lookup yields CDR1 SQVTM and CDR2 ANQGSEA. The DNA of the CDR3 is TGCAGCGTAAAATTTGATTGGAGACACGAGCAGTACTTC. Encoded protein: CSVKFDWRHEQYF.

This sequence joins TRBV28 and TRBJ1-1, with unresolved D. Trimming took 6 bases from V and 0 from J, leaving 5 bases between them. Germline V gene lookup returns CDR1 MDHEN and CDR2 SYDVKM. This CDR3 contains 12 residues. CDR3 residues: CASRLMNTEAFF. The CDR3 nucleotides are TGTGCCAGCAGACTAATGAACACTGAAGCTTTCTTT.

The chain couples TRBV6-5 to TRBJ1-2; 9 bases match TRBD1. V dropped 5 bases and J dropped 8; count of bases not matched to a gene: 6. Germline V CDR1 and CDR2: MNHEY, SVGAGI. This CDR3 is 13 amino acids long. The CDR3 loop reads CASSPGTGLGYTF. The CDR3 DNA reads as TGTGCCAGCAGTCCCGGGACAGGGTTAGGCTACACCTTC.

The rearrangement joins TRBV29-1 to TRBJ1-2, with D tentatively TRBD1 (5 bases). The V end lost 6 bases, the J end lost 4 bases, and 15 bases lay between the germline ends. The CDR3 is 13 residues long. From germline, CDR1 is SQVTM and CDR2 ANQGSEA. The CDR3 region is CSVTLGGGYGYTF. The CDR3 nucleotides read TGCAGCGTCACCCTCGGGGGAGGCTATGGCTACACCTTC.

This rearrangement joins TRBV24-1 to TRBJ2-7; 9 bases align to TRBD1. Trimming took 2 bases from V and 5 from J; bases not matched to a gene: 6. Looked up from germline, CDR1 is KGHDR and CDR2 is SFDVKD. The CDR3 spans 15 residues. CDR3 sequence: CATSDYGTGNNEQYF. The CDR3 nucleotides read TGTGCCACCAGTGATTACGGGACAGGGAATAACGAGCAGTACTTC.

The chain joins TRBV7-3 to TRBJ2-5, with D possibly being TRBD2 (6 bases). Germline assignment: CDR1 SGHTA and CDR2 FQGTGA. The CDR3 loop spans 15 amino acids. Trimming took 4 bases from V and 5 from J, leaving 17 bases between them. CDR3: CASSSSSGSPETQYF. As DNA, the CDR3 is TGTGCCAGCAGCTCGTCTTCCGGGAGCCCGGAGACCCAGTACTTC.

The CDR3, as DNA: TGTGCCAGTAGTATTAGTGCGTCAGGAAGATCACCCCTCCACTTT. As protein: CASSISASGRSPLHF. The rearrangement uses TRBV19 and TRBJ1-6; no clear D gene. Trimming stripped 3 bases from V and 10 bases from J, with 16 bases between. This CDR3 comprises 15 residues. Germline-derived CDR1 and CDR2 are LNHDA and SQIVND (reference sequence).